This T cell receptor beta chain emerged from a study of early T cells in non-severe SARS-CoV-2 infection. Study summary: Unsorted whole-blood RNA was sequenced in bulk, leaving chains unpaired. The study, taken as a whole, reports: In VDJdb matching, anti-spike CD8 responses were favored while private and CD4 specificities went missing.

This clonotype was recorded many times. The antigen is unknown. J lost 3 bases, V lost 10 bases, and 11 bases had no gene match. Per the germline V gene, CDR1 is SNHLY and CDR2 is FYNNEI. This CDR3 has 16 amino acids. Individual cDNA molecules received unique molecular identifiers during library preparation. TCRdb re-called the 5' RACE reads with MiXCR, one entry per CDR3 protein. The sample contains under 30,000 distinct CDR3 sequences, around 5.1% of which appear only once. Sequencing was carried out using whole blood. This clonotype was sampled from an adult who was a healthcare worker with PCR-confirmed SARS-CoV-2 infection or an uninfected control (not recorded which). The chain links TRBV2 to TRBJ2-2, with 10 nucleotides matching TRBD1. Here the CDR3 DNA reads TGTGCCACTACCCCGGGACAGGGGACTTACACCGGGGAGCTGTTTTTT. It is translated as CATTPGQGTYTGELFF.